Below are 7 T cell receptor beta chains sequenced from a single sample in a study of blood T cells in healthy people across ages. It was with a sample-barcoded 5' primer and a J-beta primer mix that a second PCR of roughly 7 to 12 cycles was run. TCRdb analysed the 5' RACE reads with MiXCR anew, one entry per CDR3 protein. This sample has 600,000 or so distinct CDR3 sequences, with about 30% found just once. The source material was blood. These receptors originate from a woman of 80 years or more in good health.

The rearrangement joins TRBV7-2 to TRBJ2-1; possibly TRBD1 for D (6 bases). Germline values: CDR1 SGHTA, CDR2 FQGNSA. The CDR3 spans 14 residues. The ends were cut back, 7 bases at V and 7 bases at J, with 17 bases in the middle. Written as DNA, the CDR3 is TGTGCCAGCATTGCAGGGGCAGGGCGGAATGAGCAGTTCTTC. Translation gives CASIAGAGRNEQFF.

This chain links TRBV2 with TRBJ2-1; D could derive from TRBD1 or TRBD2 (5 bases each). V lost 8 bases to trimming and J lost 5 bases, with 10 bases between them. The germline gives CDR1 SNHLY, CDR2 FYNNEI. The CDR3 extends over 12 amino acids. The CDR3 loop is CASYGTNNEQFF. The CDR3 nucleotides are TGTGCCAGCTACGGGACGAACAATGAGCAGTTCTTC.

There are many counts of this clonotype. The rearrangement links TRBV20-1 to TRBJ1-5, with 11 bases lining up with TRBD1. Germline assignment: CDR1 DFQATT and CDR2 SNEGSKA (reference sequence). This CDR3 has 18 residues. With V trimmed by 6 bases and J by 0 bases, 13 bases remained unmatched. The CDR3 nucleotides are TGCAGTGCCCGCCCTCCGGGACAGGGGGTATATAGCAATCAGCCCCAGCATTTT. Translated, it gives CSARPPGQGVYSNQPQHF.

A note on this clonotype: One base away lies a much larger clone, so this may be a sequencing read error. The chain is built from TRBV6-1 and TRBJ2-1; 8 bases line up with TRBD2. The CDR3 covers 14 residues. Germline values: CDR1 MNHNS, CDR2 SASEGT. CDR3 sequence: CASGEDFGRDEQFF. Written as DNA, the CDR3 is TGTGCCAGCGGTGAAGACTTCGGGAGGGATGAGCAGTTCTTC.

The CDR3 sequence is CASSGQGIVKQYF. In DNA form, the CDR3 reads TGTGCCAGCAGCGGACAGGGGATAGTAAAGCAGTACTTC. The chain links TRBV28 to TRBJ2-5; 9 bases match TRBD1. Germline V lookup: CDR1 MDHEN, CDR2 SYDVKM. With 6 bases clipped from V and 11 bases from J, the junction kept 10 bases outside the gene matches. CDR3 length equals 13 residues.

Concerning this clonotype itself: Given a much more abundant clone one base away, this may be a read error. The chain carries TRBV20-1 and TRBJ2-5, with 8 bases fitting TRBD1. J lost 11 bases, V lost 3 bases, and 17 bases had no gene match. Per the germline V gene, CDR1 is DFQATT and CDR2 is SNEGSKA (reference sequence). The CDR3 runs to 15 residues. The CDR3 DNA sequence: TGCAGTGCTAGGTCGGGGGACAGGACCTACAATGAGCAGTACTTC. It codes for CSARSGDRTYNEQYF.

This clonotype was found many times. The rearrangement uses TRBV28 and TRBJ2-5; D could derive from TRBD1 or TRBD2 (5 bases each). This CDR3 region has 15 residues. Per germline, CDR1 MDHEN and CDR2 SYDVKM. Deletions cut 2 bases from V and 2 bases from J, with 12 bases between. CDR3 amino acids: CASSLPGTAQETQYF. CDR3 coding DNA: TGTGCCAGCAGTTTACCCGGGACGGCACAAGAGACCCAGTACTTC. The full variable domain, completed using reference TRBV28 and TRBJ2-5, is DVKVTQSSRYLVKRTGEKVFLECVQDMDHENMFWYRQDPGLGLRLIYFSYDVKMKEKGDIPEGYSVSREKKERFSLILESASTNQTSMYLCASSLPGTAQETQYFGPGTRLLVL.